The 14 T cell receptor beta chains presented below share a single source sample, sequenced in a study of blood T cells in healthy people across ages. PCR was performed a second time for roughly 7 to 12 cycles using a sample-barcoded 5' primer and a J-beta primer mix. TCRdb re-called the 5' RACE reads with MiXCR, one entry per CDR3 protein. The sample yields around 1,000,000 distinct CDR3 sequences, roughly two fifths seen once. Sequenced: blood. The source of these receptors is a man aged 18 to 29 in good health.

This clonotype showed up many times. The chain combines TRBV6-6 with TRBJ1-1; no firm D call. Trimming cost V 6 bases and J 3 bases, with 5 bases left between them. The CDR3 has 11 residues. Germline V CDR1 and CDR2: MNHNY, SVGAGI (reference sequence). The CDR3 nucleotides are TGTGCCAGCAGCCGGTACACTGAAGCTTTCTTT. Translating gives CASSRYTEAFF.

The chain carries TRBV20-1 and TRBJ2-2; D call uncertain. Trimming shortened V by 3 bases and J by 0 bases, and 8 bases separated the two germline ends. Germline values: CDR1 DFQATT, CDR2 SNEGSKA (reference sequence). This CDR3 region has 14 residues. CDR3 residues: CSASARSNTGELFF. DNA for the CDR3: TGCAGTGCTAGTGCCAGGTCGAACACCGGGGAGCTGTTTTTT.

This clonotype appeared a single time. The chain couples TRBV10-3 to TRBJ2-1; 9 bases match TRBD2. The CDR3 runs 14 residues. Germline CDR1 and CDR2: ENHRY and SYGVKD. The J segment lost 10 bases and the V segment lost 10 bases, leaving 14 bases of the junction unmatched. DNA for the CDR3: TGTGCCACCTGTGACGCGGGACTAGCCTACGAGCAGTTCTTC. Amino acids: CATCDAGLAYEQFF.

This clonotype was seen at least ten times. The chain employs TRBV4-1 and TRBJ1-1; TRBD1 matches 7 bases. CDR3 length equals 14 residues. With 4 bases clipped from V and 4 bases from J, the junction kept 6 bases outside the gene matches. Germline V lookup: CDR1 MGHRA, CDR2 YSYEKL. The CDR3 DNA is TGCGCCAGCAGCCCCACAGGGGTAGGCACTGAAGCTTTCTTT. Residues: CASSPTGVGTEAFF.

With regard to this clonotype: A read error is likely, as this CDR3 ends without the conserved phenylalanine or tryptophan. DNA of the CDR3: TGTGCCAGCAGCCAAATCTCAGCGGGAGGATATAATTCACCCCTCCACTCT. Amino acids: CASSQISAGGYNSPLHS. J is TRBJ1-6 and V is TRBV7-2; D gene uncertain. Trimming pared 5 bases from V and 4 bases from J, leaving 18 bases between. Germline V CDR1 and CDR2: SGHTA, FQGNSA. The CDR3 consists of 17 residues.

The chain is built from TRBV6-2 or TRBV6-3 and TRBJ2-3; TRBD2 agrees at 12 bases. The germline V gene encodes CDR1 MNHEY and CDR2 SVGEGT. With 5 bases clipped from V and 2 bases from J, the junction kept 8 bases outside the gene matches. This CDR3 contains 17 residues. The CDR3 region is CASSGGLAGRSTDTQYF. CDR3 sequence (DNA): TGTGCCAGCAGTGGGGGACTAGCGGGCCGATCCACAGATACGCAGTATTTT.

The CDR3 nucleotides read TGTGCCAGCAGTGAACGAGCGGGGGGGGATCTAGCCAAAAACATTCAGTACTTC. It translates to CASSERAGGDLAKNIQYF. The chain employs TRBV2 and TRBJ2-4, with 10 bases identical to TRBD2. V lost 2 bases and J lost 0; bases outside the gene matches: 7. Germline V gene lookup returns CDR1 SNHLY and CDR2 FYNNEI. The length of the CDR3 is 18 residues.

Worth noting for this clonotype: Given the absence of the conserved phenylalanine or tryptophan at the CDR3 end, a read error is likely. This chain uses TRBV5-1 with TRBJ2-6, with 7 bases matching TRBD1. CDR3 length equals 20 residues. CDR1 is SGHRS and CDR2 is YFSETQ in the germline V gene. V shed 4 bases and J 2 bases; nucleotides not matched to a gene: 18. CDR3 sequence: CASSGNPGQRSLPGANVLTY. CDR3 nucleotide sequence: TGCGCCAGCAGCGGAAACCCGGGACAGAGATCTCTTCCTGGGGCCAACGTCCTGACTTAC.

This clonotype was observed a handful of times. The chain carries TRBV30 and TRBJ2-5; D gene uncertain. V shed 4 bases and J shed 4 bases, with 13 bases lying between them. Per the germline V gene, CDR1 is GTSNPN and CDR2 is SVGIG (reference sequence). CDR3 length equals 13 residues. CDR3: CAWNPLPRETQYF. The CDR3 bases are TGTGCCTGGAACCCACTGCCCCGAGAGACCCAGTACTTC.

The chain carries TRBV6-6 and TRBJ2-3, with D possibly being TRBD2 (6 bases). CDR3 length: 14 amino acids. Germline CDR1 MNHNY, CDR2 SVGAGI (reference sequence). V was shortened by 2 bases and J by 6 bases, with 12 bases between the two germline ends. The CDR3 is CASSYPGTHDTQYF. CDR3 sequence (DNA): TGTGCCAGCAGTTACCCCGGGACTCATGATACGCAGTATTTT.

V is TRBV5-1 and J is TRBJ1-1; D is possibly TRBD1 (5 bases). The CDR3 consists of 15 residues. Germline V gene data show CDR1 as SGHRS and CDR2 as YFSETQ. V was clipped by 1 base and J by 2 bases, with 12 bases between them. The CDR3 loop reads CASSLNSRENTEAFF. CDR3 DNA sequence: TGCGCCAGCAGCTTGAATTCCAGGGAAAACACTGAAGCTTTCTTT.

V is TRBV2 and J is TRBJ1-5, with D hard to call. The CDR3 spans 15 residues. CDR1 is SNHLY and CDR2 is FYNNEI in the germline V gene. V was pared by 2 bases and J by 3 bases, with 11 bases between. The CDR3 reads CASSEWGIDNQPQHF. The CDR3 nucleotides read TGTGCCAGCAGTGAATGGGGAATTGACAATCAGCCCCAGCATTTT.

This clonotype was picked up a small number of times. The V gene is TRBV12-3 or TRBV12-4, the J gene TRBJ2-5; D remains unclear. Trimming left V 2 bases short and J 1 base short, with 11 bases between. CDR3 length: 15 amino acids. CDR3 in DNA: TGTGCCAGCAGTTTATGGGGTAACCCCCAAGAGACCCAGTACTTC. It yields the protein CASSLWGNPQETQYF.

This CDR3 reads CASSLPPNPSQGYEQYF. The CDR3 bases are TGTGCCAGCAGTTTGCCGCCGAACCCCAGTCAGGGCTACGAGCAGTACTTC. The rearrangement joins TRBV12-3 or TRBV12-4 to TRBJ2-7; D perhaps matches TRBD1 (5 bases). V lost 3 bases to trimming and J lost 3 bases, with 21 bases between them. The CDR3 extends over 17 amino acids.